Below, 2 T cell receptor beta chains from the same sample are listed, as sequenced in a study of T-cell memory formation after mild COVID-19. MiXCR, applied by TCRdb to the 5' RACE reads, yields one record per CDR3 protein. Of under 700,000 distinct CDR3 sequences listed, about a fifth are singletons. Sequencing used PBMCs or a T cell subset sorted from them (not recorded which). The source is an adult woman who had mild COVID-19 (a few samples of this study predate the infection). Cell type and time point are not known.

The table lists this clonotype with a few counts. The chain employs TRBV20-1 and TRBJ2-1; 12 positions agree with TRBD2. The junction had 20 bases not matched to a gene; V was cut back by 0 bases and J by 8 bases. The CDR3 extends over 20 amino acids. Germline assignment: CDR1 DFQATT and CDR2 SNEGSKA (reference sequence). The CDR3 region has the DNA TGCAGTGCTAGAGAACGGTGGGCGACTAGCGGGAGTTACCGGTTGGATGAGCAGTTCTTC. It encodes CSARERWATSGSYRLDEQFF.

V is TRBV12-3 or TRBV12-4 and J is TRBJ1-6, with TRBD1 identical over 8 bases. There are 13 residues in the CDR3. The J segment lost 10 bases and the V segment lost 7 bases, leaving 6 bases of the junction unmatched. The CDR3 here is CASTRTGSSPLHF. The CDR3 DNA sequence: TGTGCCAGCACCCGGACAGGGTCCTCACCCCTCCACTTT.